This TCR beta chain was captured by sequencing in a study of CD8 T cells in Susac syndrome (dated by TCRdb to 2018 to 2020). Notes on the research overall: The study used repertoire sequencing to test whether antigen drove CD8+ T cell activation and differentiation in Susac syndrome. Clonality of the CD8+ T cell repertoire was compared between eleven to twelve healthy donors, 14 Susac syndrome patients and under 16 multiple sclerosis patients.

Note on this clonotype: The clone's antigen remains unknown. Within one base of it there is no much larger clone, and no base qualities were kept.

RNA was extracted using the RNeasy kit, and roughly 0.45 to 1 microgram was reverse transcribed with random hexamers. TCR beta CDR3 regions were amplified with the immunoSEQ multiplex PCR assay covering 54 Vbeta and 13 Jbeta segments. To correct PCR amplification bias, a synthetic template baseline was used for both primer optimization and computational correction. Under the source paper's analysis protocol: Reads were annotated to V, D and J genes according to IMGT and were analyzed with immunoSEQ Analyzer, with only productive sequences retained. To calculate clonality, Shannon entropy was normalized by log2 of the number of productive unique sequences and then subtracted from one. For each patient and control, public and private clones were evaluated within the 100 most prevalent clones. Clones were defined as Susac-specific if absent from the healthy and MS cohorts, from roughly 1,100 published viral clones and from other ImmuneACCESS disease sequences. TCRdb reprocessing: public reads trimmed at Q25 with fastp, clones called with MiXCR, in-frame beta chains kept. Each entry merges the rows of one CDR3 protein and shows their most common DNA and genes. Clone size and V and J calls follow TCRdb, not the original study. In all, the sample holds roughly 80,000 distinct CDR3 sequences, and 85% to 95% of those were seen once. The ten most abundant clones make up about 0.28% of the sample.

V is clipped by 2 bases and J by 6 bases, and the sequence between their germline boundaries is 20 bases long. There are 16 amino acids in the CDR3, from cysteine to valine inclusive. The only DNA kept is the CDR3, 48 bases in frame from the first base. The germline V gene (reference sequence) gives CDR1 as MNHEY and CDR2 as SMNVEV. Peripheral blood CD8+ and CD4+ T cells from healthy donors, Susac syndrome patients and multiple sclerosis patients were profiled using high-throughput TCR beta sequencing. Healthy donors were age- and sex-matched controls. Bulk CD8+ and CD4+ T cells were purified by magnetic negative isolation, whereas CD8+ TEMRA cells were enriched by FACS. Blood was collected in EDTA tubes and processed within 24 hours, with PBMCs isolated through density gradient centrifugation. PBMCs intended for TCR sequencing were cryopreserved in liquid nitrogen and were subsequently thawed in a 37 degrees C water bath. The sorted or isolated CD4+, CD8+ and CD8+ TEMRA cells had a purity of 90% or higher.

The paper as a whole reports these results and caveats: The TCR sequencing and HLA analysis was acknowledged to have included a relatively small number of individuals.

The receptor comes from a human donor in good health. This chain is built from TRBV27 and TRBJ2-7; possibly the D gene is TRBD2, per 5 matching bases. Sequenced sample: CD8+ T cells from PBMCs. The DNA reads as follows: TGTGCCAGCAGTTTAGCCCGTTGGGAGAACCAGTTCGAGCAGTACGTC. Translation gives CASSLARWENQFEQYV.